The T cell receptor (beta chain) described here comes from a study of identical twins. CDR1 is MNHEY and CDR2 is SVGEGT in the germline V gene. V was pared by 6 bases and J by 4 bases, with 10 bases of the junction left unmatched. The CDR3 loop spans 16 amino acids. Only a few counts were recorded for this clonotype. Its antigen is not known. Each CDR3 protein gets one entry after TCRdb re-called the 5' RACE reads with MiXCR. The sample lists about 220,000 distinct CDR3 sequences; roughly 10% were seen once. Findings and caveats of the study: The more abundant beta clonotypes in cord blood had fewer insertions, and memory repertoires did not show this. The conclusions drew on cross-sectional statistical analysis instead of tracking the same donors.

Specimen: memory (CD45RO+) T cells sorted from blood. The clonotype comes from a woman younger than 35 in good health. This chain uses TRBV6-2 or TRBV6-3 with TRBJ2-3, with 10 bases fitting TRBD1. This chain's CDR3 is CASREPGQGTADTQYF. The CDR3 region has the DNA TGTGCCAGCAGGGAACCGGGACAGGGGACGGCAGATACGCAGTATTTT.